This TCR beta chain was sequenced during a study of blood T cell repertoires in COVID-19. Across the study: Sources were T cells, B-cell-depleted T cells, or PBMCs; the material itself was cDNA or gDNA.

Germline V gives CDR1 ENHRY, CDR2 SYGVKD. CDR3 size: 15 residues. Trimming removed 6 bases at V and 3 bases at J, with 17 bases between. Methods used by the authors: Reference gene primer amplification gave nucleated cell count estimates. Measured with immunoSEQ multiplex PCR; TCRdb has only the in-frame clones, and not every one. V and J calls and clone size are as listed in that table; D and trimming were resolved from the DNA. The table shows about 74,000 clones, with roughly 88% occurring only once. This sequence was found in a man aged 70 or older with active or convalescent COVID-19. Specimen: peripheral blood. The genes are TRBV10-3 and TRBJ1-1; D not resolved. In nucleotides, the CDR3 is TGTGCCATCAGCAAGTCGATAGAGGGTGACACTGAAGCTTTCTTT. Translating gives CAISKSIEGDTEAFF.